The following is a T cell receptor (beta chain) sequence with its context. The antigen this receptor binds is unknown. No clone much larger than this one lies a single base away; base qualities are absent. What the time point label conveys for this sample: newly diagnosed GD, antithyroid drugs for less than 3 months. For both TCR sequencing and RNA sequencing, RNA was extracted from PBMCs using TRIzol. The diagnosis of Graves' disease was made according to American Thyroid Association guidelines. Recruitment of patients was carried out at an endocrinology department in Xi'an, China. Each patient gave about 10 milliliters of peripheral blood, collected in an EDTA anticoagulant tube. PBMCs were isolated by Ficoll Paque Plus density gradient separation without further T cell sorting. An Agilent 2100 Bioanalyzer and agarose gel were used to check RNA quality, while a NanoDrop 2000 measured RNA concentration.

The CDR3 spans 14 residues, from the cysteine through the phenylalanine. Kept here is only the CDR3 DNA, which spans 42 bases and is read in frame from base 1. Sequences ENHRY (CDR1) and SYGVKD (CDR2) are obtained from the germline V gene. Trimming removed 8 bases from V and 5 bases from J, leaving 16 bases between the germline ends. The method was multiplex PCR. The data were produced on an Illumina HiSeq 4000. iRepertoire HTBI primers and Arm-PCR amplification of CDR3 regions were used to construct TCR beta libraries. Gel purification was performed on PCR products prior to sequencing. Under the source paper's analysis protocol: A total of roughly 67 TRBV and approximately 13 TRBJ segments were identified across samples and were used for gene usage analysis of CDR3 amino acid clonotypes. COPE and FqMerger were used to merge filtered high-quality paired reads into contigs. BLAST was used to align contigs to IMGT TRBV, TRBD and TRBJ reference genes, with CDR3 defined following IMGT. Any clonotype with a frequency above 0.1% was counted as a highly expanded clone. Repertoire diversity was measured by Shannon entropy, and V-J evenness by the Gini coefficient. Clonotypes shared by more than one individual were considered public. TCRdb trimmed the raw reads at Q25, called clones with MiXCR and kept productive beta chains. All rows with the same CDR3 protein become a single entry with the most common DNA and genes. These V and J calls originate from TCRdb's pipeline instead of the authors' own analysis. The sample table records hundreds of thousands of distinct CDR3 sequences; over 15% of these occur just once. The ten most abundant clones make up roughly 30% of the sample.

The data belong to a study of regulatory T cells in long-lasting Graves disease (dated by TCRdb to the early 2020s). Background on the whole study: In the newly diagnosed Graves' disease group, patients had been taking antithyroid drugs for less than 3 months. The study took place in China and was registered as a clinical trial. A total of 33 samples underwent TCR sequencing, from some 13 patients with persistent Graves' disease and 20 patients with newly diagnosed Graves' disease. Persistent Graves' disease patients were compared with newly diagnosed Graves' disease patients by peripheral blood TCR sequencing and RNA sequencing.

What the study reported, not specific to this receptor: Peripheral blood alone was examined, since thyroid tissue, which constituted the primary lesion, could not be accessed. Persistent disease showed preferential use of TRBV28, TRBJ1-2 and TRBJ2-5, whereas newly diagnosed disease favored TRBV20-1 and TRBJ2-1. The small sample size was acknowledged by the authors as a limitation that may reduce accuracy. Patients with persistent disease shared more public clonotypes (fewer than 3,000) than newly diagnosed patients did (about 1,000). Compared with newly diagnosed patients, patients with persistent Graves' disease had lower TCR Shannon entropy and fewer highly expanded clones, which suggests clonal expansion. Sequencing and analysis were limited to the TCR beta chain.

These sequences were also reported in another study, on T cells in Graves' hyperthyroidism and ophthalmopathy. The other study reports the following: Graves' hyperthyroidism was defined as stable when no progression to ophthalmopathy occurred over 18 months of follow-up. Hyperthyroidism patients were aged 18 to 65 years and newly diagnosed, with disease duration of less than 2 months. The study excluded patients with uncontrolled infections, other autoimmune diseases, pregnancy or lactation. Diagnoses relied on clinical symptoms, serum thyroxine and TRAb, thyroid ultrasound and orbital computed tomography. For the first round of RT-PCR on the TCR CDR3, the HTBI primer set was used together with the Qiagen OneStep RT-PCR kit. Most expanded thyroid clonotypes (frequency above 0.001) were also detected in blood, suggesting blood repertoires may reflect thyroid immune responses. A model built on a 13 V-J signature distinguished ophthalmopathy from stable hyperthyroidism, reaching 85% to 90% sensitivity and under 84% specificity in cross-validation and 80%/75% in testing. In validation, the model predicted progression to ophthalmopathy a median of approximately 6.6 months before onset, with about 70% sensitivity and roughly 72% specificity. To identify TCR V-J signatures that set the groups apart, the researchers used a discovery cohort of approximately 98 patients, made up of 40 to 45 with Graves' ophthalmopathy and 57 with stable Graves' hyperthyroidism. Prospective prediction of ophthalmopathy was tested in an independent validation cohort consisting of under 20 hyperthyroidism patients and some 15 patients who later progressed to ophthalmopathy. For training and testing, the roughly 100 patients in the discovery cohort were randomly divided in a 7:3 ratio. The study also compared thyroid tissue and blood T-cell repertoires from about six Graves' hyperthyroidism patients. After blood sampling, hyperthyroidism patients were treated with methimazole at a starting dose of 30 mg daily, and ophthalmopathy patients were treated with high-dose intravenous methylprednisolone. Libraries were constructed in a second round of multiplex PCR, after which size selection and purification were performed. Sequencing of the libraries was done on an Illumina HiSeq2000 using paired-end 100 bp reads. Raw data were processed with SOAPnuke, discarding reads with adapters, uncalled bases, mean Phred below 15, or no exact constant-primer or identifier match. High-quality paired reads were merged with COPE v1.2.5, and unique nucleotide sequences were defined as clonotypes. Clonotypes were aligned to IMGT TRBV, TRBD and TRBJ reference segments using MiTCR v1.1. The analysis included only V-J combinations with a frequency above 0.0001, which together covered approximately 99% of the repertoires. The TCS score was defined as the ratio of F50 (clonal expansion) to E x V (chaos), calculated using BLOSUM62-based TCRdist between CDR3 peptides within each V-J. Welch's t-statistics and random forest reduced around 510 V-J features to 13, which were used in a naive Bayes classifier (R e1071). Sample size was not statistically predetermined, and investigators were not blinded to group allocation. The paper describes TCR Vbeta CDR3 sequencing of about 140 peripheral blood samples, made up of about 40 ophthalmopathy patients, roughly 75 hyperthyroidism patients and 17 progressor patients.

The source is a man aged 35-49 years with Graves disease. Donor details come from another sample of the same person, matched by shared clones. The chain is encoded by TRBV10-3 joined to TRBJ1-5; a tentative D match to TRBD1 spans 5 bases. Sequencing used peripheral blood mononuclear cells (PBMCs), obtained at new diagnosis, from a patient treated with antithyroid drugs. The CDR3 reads CAISRQGGDQPQHF. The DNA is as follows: TGTGCCATCTCGCGTCAGGGTGGGGATCAGCCCCAGCATTTT.